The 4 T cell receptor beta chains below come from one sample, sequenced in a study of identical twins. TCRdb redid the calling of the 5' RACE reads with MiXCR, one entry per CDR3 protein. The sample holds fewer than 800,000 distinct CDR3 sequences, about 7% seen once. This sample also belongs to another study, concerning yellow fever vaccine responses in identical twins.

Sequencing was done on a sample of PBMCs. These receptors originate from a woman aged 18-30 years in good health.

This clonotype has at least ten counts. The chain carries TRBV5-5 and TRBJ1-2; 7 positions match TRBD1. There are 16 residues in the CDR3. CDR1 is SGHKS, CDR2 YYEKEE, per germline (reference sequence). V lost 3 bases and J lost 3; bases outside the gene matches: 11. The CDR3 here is CASSSIQGSLDYGYTF. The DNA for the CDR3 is TGTGCCAGCAGCTCGATACAGGGGTCCCTTGACTATGGCTACACCTTC.

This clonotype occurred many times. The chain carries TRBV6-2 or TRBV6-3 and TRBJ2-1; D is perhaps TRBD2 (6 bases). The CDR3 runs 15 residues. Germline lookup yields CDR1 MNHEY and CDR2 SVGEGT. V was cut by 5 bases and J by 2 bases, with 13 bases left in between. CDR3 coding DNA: TGTGCCAGCAGTAATATGGGGGGAGCCTACAATGAGCAGTTCTTC. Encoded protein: CASSNMGGAYNEQFF.

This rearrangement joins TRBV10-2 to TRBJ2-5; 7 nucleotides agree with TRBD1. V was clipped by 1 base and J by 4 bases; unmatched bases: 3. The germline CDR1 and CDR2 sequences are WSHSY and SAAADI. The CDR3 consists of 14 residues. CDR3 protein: CASSEFPGGETQYF. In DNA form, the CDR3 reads TGCGCCAGCAGTGAGTTTCCAGGGGGAGAGACCCAGTACTTC.

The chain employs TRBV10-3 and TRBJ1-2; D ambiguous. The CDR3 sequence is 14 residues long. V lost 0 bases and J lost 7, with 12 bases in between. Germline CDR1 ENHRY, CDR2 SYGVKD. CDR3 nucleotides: TGTGCCATCAGTGAGTCCGTCAGTTCTCTTGGCTACACCTTC. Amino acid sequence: CAISESVSSLGYTF.